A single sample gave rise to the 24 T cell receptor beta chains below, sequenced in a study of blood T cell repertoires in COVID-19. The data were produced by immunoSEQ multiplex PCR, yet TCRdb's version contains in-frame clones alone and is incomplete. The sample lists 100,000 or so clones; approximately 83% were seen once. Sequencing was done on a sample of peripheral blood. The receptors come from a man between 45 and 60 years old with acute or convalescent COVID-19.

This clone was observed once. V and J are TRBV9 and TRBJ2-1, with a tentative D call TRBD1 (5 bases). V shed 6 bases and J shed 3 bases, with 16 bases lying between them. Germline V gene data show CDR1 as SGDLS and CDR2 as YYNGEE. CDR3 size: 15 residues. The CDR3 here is CASTVDGADYNEQFF. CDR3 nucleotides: TGTGCCAGCACCGTTGATGGGGCGGACTACAATGAGCAGTTCTTC.

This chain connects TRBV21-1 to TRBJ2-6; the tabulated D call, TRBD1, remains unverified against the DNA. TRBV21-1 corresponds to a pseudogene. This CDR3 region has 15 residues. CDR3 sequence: CASSKGPSGANVLTF. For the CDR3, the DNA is TGTGCCAGCAGCAAAGGGCCCTCTGGGGCCAACGTCCTGACTTTC.

The CDR3 sequence is CAWNQGSEQYF. In nucleotides, the CDR3 is TGTGCCTGGAATCAGGGCAGCGAGCAGTACTTC. J is TRBJ2-7 and V is TRBV30; TRBD1 might be the D (5 bases). Between the trimmed V and J ends, which lost 4 bases and 6 bases, there was a span of 10 bases. Germline loops: CDR1 GTSNPN, CDR2 SVGIG (reference sequence). The CDR3 is 11 residues long.

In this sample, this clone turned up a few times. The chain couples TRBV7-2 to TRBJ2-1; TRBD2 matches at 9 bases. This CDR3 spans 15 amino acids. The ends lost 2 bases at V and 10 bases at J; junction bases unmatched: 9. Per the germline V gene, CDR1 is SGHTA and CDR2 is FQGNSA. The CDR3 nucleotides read TGTGCCAGCAGCTTATTAGCGGGAGCTCCCAGGGAGCAGTTCTTC. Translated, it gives CASSLLAGAPREQFF. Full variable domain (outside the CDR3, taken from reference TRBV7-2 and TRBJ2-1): GAGVSQSPSNKVTEKGKDVELRCDPISGHTALYWYRQSLGQGLEFLIYFQGNSAPDKSGLPSDRFSAERTGGSVSTLTIQRTQQEDSAVYLCASSLLAGAPREQFFGPGTRLTVL.

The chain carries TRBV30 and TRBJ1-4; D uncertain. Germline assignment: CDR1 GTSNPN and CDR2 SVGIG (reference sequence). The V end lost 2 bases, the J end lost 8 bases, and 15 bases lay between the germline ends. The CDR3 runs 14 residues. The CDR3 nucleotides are TGTGCCTGGAGTCCAGGCCCTGGGCTCGAAAAACTGTTTTTT. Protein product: CAWSPGPGLEKLFF.

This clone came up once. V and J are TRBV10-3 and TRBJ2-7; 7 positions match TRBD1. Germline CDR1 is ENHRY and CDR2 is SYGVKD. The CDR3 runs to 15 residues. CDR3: CATSPTHQGDYEQYF. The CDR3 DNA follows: TGTGCAACTTCCCCAACCCACCAGGGGGACTACGAGCAGTACTTC.

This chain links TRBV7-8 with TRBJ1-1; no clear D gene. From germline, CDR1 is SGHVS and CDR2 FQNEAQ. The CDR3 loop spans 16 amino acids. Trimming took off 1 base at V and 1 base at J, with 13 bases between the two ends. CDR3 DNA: TGTGCCAGCAGCTTAGGGATCGAGGTGACGAACACTGAAGCTTTCTTT. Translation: CASSLGIEVTNTEAFF.

The CDR3 here is CASSQEAGVENTGELFF. The CDR3 DNA sequence: TGCGCCAGCAGCCAAGAGGCAGGGGTAGAGAACACCGGGGAGCTGTTTTTT. This chain connects TRBV4-1 to TRBJ2-2; weak D call: TRBD1 (6 bases). The germline V gene has CDR1 MGHRA and CDR2 YSYEKL. The CDR3 covers 17 residues. V was shortened by 0 bases and J by 1 base, with 12 bases between the two germline ends.

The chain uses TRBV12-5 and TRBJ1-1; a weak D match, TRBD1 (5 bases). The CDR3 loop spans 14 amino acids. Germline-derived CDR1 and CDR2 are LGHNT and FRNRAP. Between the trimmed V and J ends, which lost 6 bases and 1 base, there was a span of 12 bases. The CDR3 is CASGRRGENTEAFF. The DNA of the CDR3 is TGTGCTAGTGGACGAAGGGGCGAGAACACTGAAGCTTTCTTT. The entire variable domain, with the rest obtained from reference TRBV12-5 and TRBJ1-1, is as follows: DARVTQTPRHKVTEMGQEVTMRCQPILGHNTVFWYRQTMMQGLELLAYFRNRAPLDDSGMPKDRFSAEMPDATLATLKIQPSEPRDSAVYFCASGRRGENTEAFFGQGTRLTVV.

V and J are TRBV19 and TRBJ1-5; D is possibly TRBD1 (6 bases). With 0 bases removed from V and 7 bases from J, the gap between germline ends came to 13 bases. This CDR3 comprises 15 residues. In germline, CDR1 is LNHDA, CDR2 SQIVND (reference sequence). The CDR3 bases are TGTGCCAGTAGTATAGATCGGGGGGGCAGCCAGCCCCAGCATTTT. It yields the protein CASSIDRGGSQPQHF.

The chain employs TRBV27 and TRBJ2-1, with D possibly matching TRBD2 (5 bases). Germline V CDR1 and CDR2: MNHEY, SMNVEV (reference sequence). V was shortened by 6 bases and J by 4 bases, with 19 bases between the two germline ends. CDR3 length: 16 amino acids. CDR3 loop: CASSSRYGERYNEQFF. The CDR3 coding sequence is TGTGCCAGCAGCTCGAGATACGGGGAGCGGTACAATGAGCAGTTCTTC.

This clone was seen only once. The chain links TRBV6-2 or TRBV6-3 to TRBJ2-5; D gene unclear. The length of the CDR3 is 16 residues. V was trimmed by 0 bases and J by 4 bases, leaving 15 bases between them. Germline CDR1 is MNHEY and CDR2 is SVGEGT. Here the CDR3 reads CASSYSSRQRTETQYF. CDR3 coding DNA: TGTGCCAGCAGTTACTCATCGCGGCAGCGTACAGAGACCCAGTACTTC.

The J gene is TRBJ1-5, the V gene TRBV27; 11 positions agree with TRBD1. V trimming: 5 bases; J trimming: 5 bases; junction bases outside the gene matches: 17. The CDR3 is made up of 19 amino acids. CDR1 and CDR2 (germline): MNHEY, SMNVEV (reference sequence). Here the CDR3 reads CASSPLPRTGGASYQPQHF. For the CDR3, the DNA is TGTGCCAGCAGTCCCCTACCCCGGACAGGGGGCGCATCTTATCAGCCCCAGCATTTT.

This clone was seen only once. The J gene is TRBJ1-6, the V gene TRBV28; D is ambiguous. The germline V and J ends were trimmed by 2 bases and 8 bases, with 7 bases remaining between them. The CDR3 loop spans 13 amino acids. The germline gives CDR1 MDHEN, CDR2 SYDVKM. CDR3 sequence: CASSLQLDSPLHF. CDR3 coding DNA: TGTGCCAGCAGTTTACAACTGGATTCACCCCTCCACTTT.

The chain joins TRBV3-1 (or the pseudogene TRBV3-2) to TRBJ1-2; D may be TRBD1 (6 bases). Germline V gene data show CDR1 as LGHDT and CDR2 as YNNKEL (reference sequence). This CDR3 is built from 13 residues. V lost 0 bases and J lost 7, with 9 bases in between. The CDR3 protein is CASSQENRVGYTF. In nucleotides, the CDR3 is TGTGCCAGCAGCCAAGAAAACAGGGTTGGCTACACCTTC.

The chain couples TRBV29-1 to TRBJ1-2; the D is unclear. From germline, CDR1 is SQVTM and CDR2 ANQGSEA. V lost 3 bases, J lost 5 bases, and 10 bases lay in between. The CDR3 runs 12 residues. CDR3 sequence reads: CSVDYSRYGYTF. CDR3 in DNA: TGCAGCGTTGACTACAGCCGTTATGGCTACACCTTC.

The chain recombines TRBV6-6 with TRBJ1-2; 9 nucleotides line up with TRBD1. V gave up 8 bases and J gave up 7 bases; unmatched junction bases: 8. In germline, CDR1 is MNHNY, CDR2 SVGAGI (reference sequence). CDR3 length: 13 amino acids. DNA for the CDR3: TGTGCCAGCGGGCACAGGGGGCAGTTTGGCTACACCTTC. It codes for CASGHRGQFGYTF.

The CDR3 DNA is TGTGCCAGCAGAAAACAGGGGGCTAGAGATACGCAGTATTTT. Protein: CASRKQGARDTQYF. The J gene is TRBJ2-3, the V gene TRBV28; TRBD1 matches at 9 bases. CDR3 length: 14 residues. Unmatched junction bases numbered 6, after V lost 6 bases and J lost 5 bases. Germline CDR1 is MDHEN and CDR2 is SYDVKM.

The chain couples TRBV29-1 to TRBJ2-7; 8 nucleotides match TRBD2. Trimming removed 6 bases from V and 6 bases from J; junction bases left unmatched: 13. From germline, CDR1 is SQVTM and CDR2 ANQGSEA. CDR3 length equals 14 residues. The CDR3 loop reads CSVRGSGLASEQYF. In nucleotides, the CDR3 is TGCAGCGTCCGGGGTTCTGGACTAGCCTCCGAGCAGTACTTC.

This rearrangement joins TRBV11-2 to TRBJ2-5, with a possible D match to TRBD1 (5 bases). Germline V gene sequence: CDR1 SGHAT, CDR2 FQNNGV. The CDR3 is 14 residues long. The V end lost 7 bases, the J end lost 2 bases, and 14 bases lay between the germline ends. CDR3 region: CASTLGAAQETQYF. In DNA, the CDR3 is TGTGCCAGCACCCTTGGGGCAGCTCAAGAGACCCAGTACTTC.

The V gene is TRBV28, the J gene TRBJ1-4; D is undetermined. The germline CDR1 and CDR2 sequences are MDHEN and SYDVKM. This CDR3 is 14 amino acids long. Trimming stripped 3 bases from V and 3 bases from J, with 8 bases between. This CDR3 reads CASSFVGANEKLFF. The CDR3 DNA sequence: TGTGCCAGCAGTTTTGTGGGAGCTAATGAAAAACTGTTTTTT.

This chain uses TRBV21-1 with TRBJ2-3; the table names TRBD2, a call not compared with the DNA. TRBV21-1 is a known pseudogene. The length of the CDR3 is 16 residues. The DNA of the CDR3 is TGTGCCAGCAGCAGTAGGGCGGGGGTGAGCACAGATACGCAGTATTTT. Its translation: CASSSRAGVSTDTQYF.

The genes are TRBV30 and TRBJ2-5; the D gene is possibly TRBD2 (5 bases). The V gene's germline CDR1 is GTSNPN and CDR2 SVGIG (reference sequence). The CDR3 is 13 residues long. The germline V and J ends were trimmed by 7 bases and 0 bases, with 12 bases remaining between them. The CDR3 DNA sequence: TGTGCCTTACGACTGCGGGACCAAGAGACCCAGTACTTC. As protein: CALRLRDQETQYF.

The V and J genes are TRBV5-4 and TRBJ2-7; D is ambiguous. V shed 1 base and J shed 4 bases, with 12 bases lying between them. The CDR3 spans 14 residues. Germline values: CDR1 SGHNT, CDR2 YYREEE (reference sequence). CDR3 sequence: CASSLTPFRYEQYF. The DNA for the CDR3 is TGTGCCAGCAGCTTGACTCCGTTCAGGTACGAGCAGTACTTC. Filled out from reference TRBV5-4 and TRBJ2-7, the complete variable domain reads ETGVTQSPTHLIKTRGQQVTLRCSSQSGHNTVSWYQQALGQGPQFIFQYYREEENGRGNFPPRFSGLQFPNYSSELNVNALELDDSALYLCASSLTPFRYEQYFGPGTRLTVT.